This record looks at one T cell receptor (beta chain) sequence and its context. Assay: immunoSEQ multiplex PCR; the TCRdb copy retains only in-frame clones and omits some. The sample carries hundreds of thousands of clones, approximately 89% recorded once. Treatment specified: 15 to 20 received Ad26.COV2.S at low or high dose, single or two shots; a few received placebo; per-sample allocation not given. Material that was analyzed had been drawn on day 63 after the first vaccine or placebo injection. This vaccine is an Ad26 vector that expresses the Wuhan-strain SARS-CoV-2 spike. This entry comes from a study of Ad26.COV2.S vaccination and SARS-CoV-2 variants. V was clipped by 0 bases and J by 0 bases, with 19 bases between them. The CDR3 sequence is 19 residues long. Germline-derived CDR1 and CDR2 are LGHNA and YNFKEQ.

The material sequenced was peripheral blood, taken in a trial of Ad26.COV2.S vaccine versus placebo. The clonotype was recovered from a person between 18 and 60 years old who received the Ad26.COV2.S COVID-19 vaccine or a placebo. This chain connects TRBV4-2 to TRBJ2-3; D may be TRBD2 (5 bases). Here the CDR3 reads CASSQEPSGADISTDTQYF. CDR3 bases: TGTGCCAGCAGCCAAGAGCCCAGCGGAGCCGACATTAGCACAGATACGCAGTATTTT.